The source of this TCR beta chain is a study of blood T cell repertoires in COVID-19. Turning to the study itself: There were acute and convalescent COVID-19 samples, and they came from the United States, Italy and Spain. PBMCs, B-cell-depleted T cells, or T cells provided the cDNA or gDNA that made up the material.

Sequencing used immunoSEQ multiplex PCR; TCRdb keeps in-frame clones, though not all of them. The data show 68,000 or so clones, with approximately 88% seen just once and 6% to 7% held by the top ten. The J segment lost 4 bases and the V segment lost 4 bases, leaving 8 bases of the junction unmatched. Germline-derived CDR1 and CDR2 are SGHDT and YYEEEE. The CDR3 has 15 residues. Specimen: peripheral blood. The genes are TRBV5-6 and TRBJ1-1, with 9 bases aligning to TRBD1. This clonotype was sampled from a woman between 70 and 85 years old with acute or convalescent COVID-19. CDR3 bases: TGTGCCAGCAGCCTGGACAGGGGAAAGGCCACTGAAGCTTTCTTT. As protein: CASSLDRGKATEAFF. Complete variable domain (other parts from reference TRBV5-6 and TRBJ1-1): DAGVTQSPTHLIKTRGQQVTLRCSPKSGHDTVSWYQQALGQGPQFIFQYYEEEERQRGNFPDRFSGHQFPNYSSELNVNALLLGDSALYLCASSLDRGKATEAFFGQGTRLTVV.